The clone carrying this T cell receptor (beta chain) has a count of ten or more. Its antigen is currently unknown. Per germline, CDR1 SGHRS and CDR2 YFSETQ. The CDR3 spans 16 residues. Trimming cost V 3 bases and J 0 bases, with 15 bases left between them. This specimen belongs to a study of spatial heterogeneity in lung cancer. Looking at the study overall: Unique TCR and UMI combinations averaged more than ten appearances each in raw reads. The study, taken as a whole, reports: TCRs found ubiquitously expanded in tumor appeared in blood more at resection than at follow-up.

As for time point: sample taken at primary tumor resection. Sequencing of whole RNA from tumor, nontumor lung or frozen PBMC involved no sorting. The donors comprised some 78 untreated early-stage non-small cell lung cancer patients. The presence of a unique molecular identifier marked each TCR cDNA molecule. In TCRdb, the 5' RACE reads were re-called with MiXCR into one record per CDR3 protein. The sample yields tens of thousands of distinct CDR3 sequences, 12% seen once. This specimen consisted of PBMCs, obtained at surgery. This sequence originates from a male donor with early-stage non-small cell lung cancer. The chain is built from TRBV5-1 and TRBJ1-2; tentatively, D is TRBD1 (6 bases). The DNA for the CDR3 is TGCGCCAGCAGCTCGGCAGGGGAGCTAGCTAACTATGGCTACACCTTC. It is translated as CASSSAGELANYGYTF.